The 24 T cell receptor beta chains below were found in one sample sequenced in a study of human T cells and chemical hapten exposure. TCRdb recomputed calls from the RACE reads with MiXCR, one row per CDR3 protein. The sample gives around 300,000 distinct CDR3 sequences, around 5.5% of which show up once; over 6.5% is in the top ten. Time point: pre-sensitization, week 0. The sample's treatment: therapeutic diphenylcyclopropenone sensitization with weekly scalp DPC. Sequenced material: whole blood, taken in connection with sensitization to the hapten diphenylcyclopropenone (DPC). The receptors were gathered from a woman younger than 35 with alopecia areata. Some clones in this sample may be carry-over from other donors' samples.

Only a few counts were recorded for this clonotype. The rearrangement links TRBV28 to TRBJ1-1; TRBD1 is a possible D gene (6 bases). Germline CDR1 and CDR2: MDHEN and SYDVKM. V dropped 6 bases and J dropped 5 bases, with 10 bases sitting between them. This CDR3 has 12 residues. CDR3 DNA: TGTGCCAGCAGCTACAGGGAAACTGAAGCTTTCTTT. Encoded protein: CASSYRETEAFF.

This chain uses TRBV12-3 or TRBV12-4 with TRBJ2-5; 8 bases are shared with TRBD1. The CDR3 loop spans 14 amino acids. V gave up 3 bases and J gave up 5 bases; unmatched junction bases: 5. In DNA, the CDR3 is TGTGCCAGCAGTTTTCCGCAGGGGGCGGAGACCCAGTACTTC. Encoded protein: CASSFPQGAETQYF.

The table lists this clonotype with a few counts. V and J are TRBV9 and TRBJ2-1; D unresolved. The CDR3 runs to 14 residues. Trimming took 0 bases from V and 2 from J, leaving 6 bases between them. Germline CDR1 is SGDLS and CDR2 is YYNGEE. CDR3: CASSVGKAYNEQFF. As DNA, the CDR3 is TGTGCCAGCAGCGTAGGTAAGGCCTACAATGAGCAGTTCTTC.

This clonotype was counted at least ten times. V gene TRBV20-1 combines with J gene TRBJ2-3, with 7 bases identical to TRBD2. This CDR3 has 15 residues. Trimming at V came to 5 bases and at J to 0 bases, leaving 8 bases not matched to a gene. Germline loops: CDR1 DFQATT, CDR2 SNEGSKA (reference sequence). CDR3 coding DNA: TGCAGTGCTCACTTCCTAGCGGAAAGCACAGATACGCAGTATTTT. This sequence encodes CSAHFLAESTDTQYF.

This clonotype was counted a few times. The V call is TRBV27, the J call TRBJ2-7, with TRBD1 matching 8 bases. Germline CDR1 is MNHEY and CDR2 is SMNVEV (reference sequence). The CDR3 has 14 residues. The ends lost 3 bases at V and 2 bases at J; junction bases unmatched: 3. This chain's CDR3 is CASSFRQGPYEQYF. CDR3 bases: TGTGCCAGCAGTTTTAGACAGGGGCCCTACGAGCAGTACTTC.

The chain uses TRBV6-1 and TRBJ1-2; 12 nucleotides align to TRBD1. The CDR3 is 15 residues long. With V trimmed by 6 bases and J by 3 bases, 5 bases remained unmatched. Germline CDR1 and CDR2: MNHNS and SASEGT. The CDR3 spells CASRAGTGGHYGYTF. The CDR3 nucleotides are TGTGCCAGCAGAGCCGGGACAGGGGGCCACTATGGCTACACCTTC.

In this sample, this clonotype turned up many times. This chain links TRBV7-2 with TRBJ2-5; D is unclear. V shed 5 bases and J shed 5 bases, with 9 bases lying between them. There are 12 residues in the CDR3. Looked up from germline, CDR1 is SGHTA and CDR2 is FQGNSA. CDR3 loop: CASSPFPETQYF. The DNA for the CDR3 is TGTGCCAGCAGCCCCTTCCCGGAGACCCAGTACTTC.

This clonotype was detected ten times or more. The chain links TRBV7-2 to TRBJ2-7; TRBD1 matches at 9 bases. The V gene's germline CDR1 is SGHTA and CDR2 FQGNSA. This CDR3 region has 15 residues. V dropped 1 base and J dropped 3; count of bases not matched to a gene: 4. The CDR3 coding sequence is TGTGCCAGCAGCTTAGGAGGACAGGGGAGCTACGAGCAGTACTTC. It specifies CASSLGGQGSYEQYF.

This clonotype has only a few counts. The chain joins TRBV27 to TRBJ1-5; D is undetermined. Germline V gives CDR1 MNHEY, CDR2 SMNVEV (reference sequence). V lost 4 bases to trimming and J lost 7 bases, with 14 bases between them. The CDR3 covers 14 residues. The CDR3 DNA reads TGTGCCAGCAGTTCACGACATACCCAACAGCCCCAGCATTTT. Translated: CASSSRHTQQPQHF.

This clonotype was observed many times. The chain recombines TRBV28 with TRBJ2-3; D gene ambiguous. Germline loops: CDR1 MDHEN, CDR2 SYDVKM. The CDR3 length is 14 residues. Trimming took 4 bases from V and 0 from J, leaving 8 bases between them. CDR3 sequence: CASSSGRSTDTQYF. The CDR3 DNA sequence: TGTGCCAGCAGTTCTGGACGAAGCACAGATACGCAGTATTTT.

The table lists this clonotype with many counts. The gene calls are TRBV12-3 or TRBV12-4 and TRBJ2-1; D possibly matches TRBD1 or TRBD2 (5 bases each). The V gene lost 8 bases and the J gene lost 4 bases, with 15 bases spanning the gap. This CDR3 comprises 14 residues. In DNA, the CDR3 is TGTGCCAGCCTCACTTCGGGACGGTACAATGAGCAGTTCTTC. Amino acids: CASLTSGRYNEQFF.

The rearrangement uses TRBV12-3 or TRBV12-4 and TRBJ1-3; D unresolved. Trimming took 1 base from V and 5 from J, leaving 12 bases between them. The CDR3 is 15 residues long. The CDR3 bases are TGTGCCAGCAGTTTAGAGGGCAGCAGTCGAAACACCATATATTTT. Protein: CASSLEGSSRNTIYF.

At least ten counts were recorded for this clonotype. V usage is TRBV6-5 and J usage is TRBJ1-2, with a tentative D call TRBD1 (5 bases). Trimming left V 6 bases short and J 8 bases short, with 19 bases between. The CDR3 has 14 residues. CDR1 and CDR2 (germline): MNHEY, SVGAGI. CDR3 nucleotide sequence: TGTGCCAGCAGCTCTCCCGGGGGAGGTGAGGGCTACACCTTC. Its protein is CASSSPGGGEGYTF.

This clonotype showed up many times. The chain's CDR3 is CASSLGSGRKTQYF. The CDR3, as DNA: TGTGCCAGCAGCTTAGGGTCGGGGCGAAAGACCCAGTACTTC. The chain joins TRBV7-2 to TRBJ2-5; either TRBD1 or TRBD2 may supply D (5 bases each). V lost 1 base to trimming and J lost 6 bases, with 12 bases between them. The CDR3 loop spans 14 amino acids. The germline CDR1 and CDR2 sequences are SGHTA and FQGNSA.

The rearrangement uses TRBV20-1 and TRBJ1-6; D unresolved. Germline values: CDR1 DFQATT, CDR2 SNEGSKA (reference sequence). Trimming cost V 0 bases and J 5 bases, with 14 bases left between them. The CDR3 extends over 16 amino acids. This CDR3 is CSARDLLDGDNSPLHF. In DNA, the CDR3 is TGCAGTGCTAGAGATCTCTTGGACGGGGATAATTCACCCCTCCACTTT.

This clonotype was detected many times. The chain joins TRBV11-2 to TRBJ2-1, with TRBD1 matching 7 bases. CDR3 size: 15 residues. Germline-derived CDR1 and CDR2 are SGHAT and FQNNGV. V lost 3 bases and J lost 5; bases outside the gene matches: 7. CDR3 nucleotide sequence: TGTGCCAGCAGCTTCCTACAGGGGAACGACAATGAGCAGTTCTTC. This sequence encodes CASSFLQGNDNEQFF.

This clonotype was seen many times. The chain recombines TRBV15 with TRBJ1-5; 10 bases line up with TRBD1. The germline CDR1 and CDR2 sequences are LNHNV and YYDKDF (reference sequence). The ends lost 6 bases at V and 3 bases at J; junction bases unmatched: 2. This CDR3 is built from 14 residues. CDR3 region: CATRGQGNNQPQHF. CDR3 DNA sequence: TGTGCCACCAGGGGACAGGGGAACAATCAGCCCCAGCATTTT. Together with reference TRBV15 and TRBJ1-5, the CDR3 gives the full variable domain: DAMVIQNPRYQVTQFGKPVTLSCSQTLNHNVMYWYQQKSSQAPKLLFHYYDKDFNNEADTPDNFQSRRPNTSFCFLDIRSPGLGDTAMYLCATRGQGNNQPQHFGDGTRLSIL.

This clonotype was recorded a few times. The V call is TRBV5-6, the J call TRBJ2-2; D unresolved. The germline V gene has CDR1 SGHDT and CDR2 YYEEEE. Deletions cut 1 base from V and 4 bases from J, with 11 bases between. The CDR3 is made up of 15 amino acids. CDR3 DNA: TGTGCCAGCAGCTTGTCTTGGGGTGGCACCGGGGAGCTGTTTTTT. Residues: CASSLSWGGTGELFF.

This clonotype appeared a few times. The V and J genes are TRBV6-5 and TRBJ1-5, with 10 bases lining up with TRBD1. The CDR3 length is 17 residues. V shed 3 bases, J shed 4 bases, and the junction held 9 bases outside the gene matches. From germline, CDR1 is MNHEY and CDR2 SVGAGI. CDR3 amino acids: CASSYKGTGVLNQPQHF. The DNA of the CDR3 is TGTGCCAGCAGTTATAAGGGGACAGGGGTGTTAAATCAGCCCCAGCATTTT.

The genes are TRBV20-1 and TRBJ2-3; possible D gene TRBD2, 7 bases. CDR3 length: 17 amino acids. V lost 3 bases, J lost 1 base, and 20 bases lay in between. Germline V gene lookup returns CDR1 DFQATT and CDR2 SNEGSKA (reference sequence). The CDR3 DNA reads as TGCAGTGCTAGGGAGCCGGGGGGCCTTCTCCGCACAGATACGCAGTATTTT. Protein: CSAREPGGLLRTDTQYF.

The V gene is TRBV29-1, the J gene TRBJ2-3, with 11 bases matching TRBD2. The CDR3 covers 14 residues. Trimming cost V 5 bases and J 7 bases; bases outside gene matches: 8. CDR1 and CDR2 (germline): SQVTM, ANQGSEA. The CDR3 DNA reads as TGCAGCGTTACTAGCGGGGGTGAGATCAATACGCAGTATTTT. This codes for CSVTSGGEINTQYF.

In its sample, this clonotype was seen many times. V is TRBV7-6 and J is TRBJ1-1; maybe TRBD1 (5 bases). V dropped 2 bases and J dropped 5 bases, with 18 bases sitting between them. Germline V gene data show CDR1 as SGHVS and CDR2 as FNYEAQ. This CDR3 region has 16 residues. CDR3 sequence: CASSLSGGQGGTEAFF. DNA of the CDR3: TGTGCCAGCAGCTTATCTGGCGGGCAGGGCGGGACTGAAGCTTTCTTT.

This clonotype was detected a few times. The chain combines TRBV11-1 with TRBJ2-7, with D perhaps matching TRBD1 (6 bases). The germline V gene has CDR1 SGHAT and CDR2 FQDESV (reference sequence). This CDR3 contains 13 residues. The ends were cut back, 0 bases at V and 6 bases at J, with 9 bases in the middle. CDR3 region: CASSLADRGEQYF. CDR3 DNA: TGTGCCAGCAGCTTAGCGGACAGAGGCGAGCAGTACTTC.

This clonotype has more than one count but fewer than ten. The DNA of the CDR3 is TGTGCCAGCAGCGTAGATGGAGTCTATGGCTACACCTTC. It yields the protein CASSVDGVYGYTF. V and J are TRBV9 and TRBJ1-2; D uncertain. Germline V gene sequence: CDR1 SGDLS, CDR2 YYNGEE. The CDR3 totals 13 residues. V was shortened by 0 bases and J by 4 bases, with 7 bases between the two germline ends. The complete variable domain, with remaining parts taken from reference TRBV9 and TRBJ1-2, reads DSGVTQTPKHLITATGQRVTLRCSPRSGDLSVYWYQQSLDQGLQFLIQYYNGEERAKGNILERFSAQQFPDLHSELNLSSLELGDSALYFCASSVDGVYGYTFGSGTRLTVV.